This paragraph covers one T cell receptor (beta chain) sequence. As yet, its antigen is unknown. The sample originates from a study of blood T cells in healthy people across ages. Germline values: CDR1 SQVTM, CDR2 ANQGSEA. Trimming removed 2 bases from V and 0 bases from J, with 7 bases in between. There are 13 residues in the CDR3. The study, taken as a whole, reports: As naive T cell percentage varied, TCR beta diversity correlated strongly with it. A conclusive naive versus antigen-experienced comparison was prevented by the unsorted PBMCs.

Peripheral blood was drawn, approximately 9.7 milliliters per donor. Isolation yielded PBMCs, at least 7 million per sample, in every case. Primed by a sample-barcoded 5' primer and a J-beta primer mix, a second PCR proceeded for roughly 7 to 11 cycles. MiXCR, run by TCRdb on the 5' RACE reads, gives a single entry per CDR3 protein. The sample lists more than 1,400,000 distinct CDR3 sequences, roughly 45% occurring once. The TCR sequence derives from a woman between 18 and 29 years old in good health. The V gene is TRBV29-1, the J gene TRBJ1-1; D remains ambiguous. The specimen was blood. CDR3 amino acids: CSVERTLNTEAFF. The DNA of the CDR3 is TGCAGCGTTGAAAGGACCCTGAACACTGAAGCTTTCTTT. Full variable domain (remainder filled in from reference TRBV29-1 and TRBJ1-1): SAVISQKPSRDICQRGTSLTIQCQVDSQVTMMFWYRQQPGQSLTLIATANQGSEATYESGFVIDKFPISRPNLTFSTLTVSNMSPEDSSIYLCSVERTLNTEAFFGQGTRLTVV.